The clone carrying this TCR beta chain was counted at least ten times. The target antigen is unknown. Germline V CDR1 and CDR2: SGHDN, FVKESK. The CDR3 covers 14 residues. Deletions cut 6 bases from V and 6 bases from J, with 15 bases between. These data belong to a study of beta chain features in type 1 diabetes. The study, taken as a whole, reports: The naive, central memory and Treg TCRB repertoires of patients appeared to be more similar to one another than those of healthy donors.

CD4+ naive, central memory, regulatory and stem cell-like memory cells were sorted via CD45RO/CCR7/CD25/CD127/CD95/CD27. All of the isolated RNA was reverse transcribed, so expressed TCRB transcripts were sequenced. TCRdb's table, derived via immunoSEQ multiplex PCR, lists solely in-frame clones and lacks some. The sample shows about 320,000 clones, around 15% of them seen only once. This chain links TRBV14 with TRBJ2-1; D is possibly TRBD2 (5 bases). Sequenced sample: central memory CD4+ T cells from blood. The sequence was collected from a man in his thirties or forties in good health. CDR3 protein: CASSTRVFGNEQFF. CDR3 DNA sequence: TGTGCCAGCAGTACTAGAGTGTTTGGCAATGAGCAGTTCTTC.